This T cell receptor (beta chain) was captured by sequencing in a study of memory CD4+ T cells and cytomegalovirus serostatus. Study conclusions and caveats: Each of fewer than 80 CMV-associated TCRbeta sequences occurred in one to five individuals.

Single viable CD3+CD4+CD8-CD45RO+ cells were sorted as the memory CD4+ T cells. Clones were sequenced by immunoSEQ multiplex PCR, and TCRdb holds only the in-frame ones, with some missing. The sample carries about 25,000 clones, more than 60% recorded once. Of note for this clone: What it recognizes is unknown.

The germline V gene encodes CDR1 SNHLY and CDR2 FYNNEI. Trimming took off 6 bases at V and 0 bases at J, with 9 bases between the two ends. The CDR3 runs to 14 residues. The V gene is TRBV2, the J gene TRBJ1-3; D might be TRBD1 (5 bases). This receptor was taken from an adult in good health and CMV-seronegative. Sequencing was carried out using memory CD4+ T cells from blood. Here the CDR3 DNA reads TGTGCCAGCAGCCCGACAGTCTCTGGAAACACCATATATTTT. Translation gives CASSPTVSGNTIYF. Full variable domain (missing parts from reference TRBV2 and TRBJ1-3): EPEVTQTPSHQVTQMGQEVILRCVPISNHLYFYWYRQILGQKVEFLVSFYNNEISEKSEIFDDQFSVERPDGSNFTLKIRSTKLEDSAMYFCASSPTVSGNTIYFGEGSWLTVV.